This T cell receptor beta chain was obtained from a study of blood T cell repertoires in COVID-19. The CDR3 length is 15 residues. V lost 5 bases, J lost 4 bases, and 17 bases lay in between. From germline, CDR1 is SGHAT and CDR2 FQNNGV. Cohort assignment relied on participant-reported clinical history. Contact with a PCR-confirmed or clinician-diagnosed COVID-19 case occurred within 2 weeks of entry. The authors' processing: Scientists estimated how many nucleated cells there were by amplifying reference gene primers. Assay: immunoSEQ multiplex PCR; the TCRdb copy retains only in-frame clones and omits some. That table furnishes V, J and clone size, whereas the DNA furnished D and trimming. Here the sample spans under 200,000 clones, 84% being singletons.

The sample was PBMCs or T cells enriched from blood (not recorded which). The chain links TRBV11-2 to TRBJ1-2; possible D gene TRBD1, 5 bases. The receptor's source is a woman aged 25-40 years who had been exposed to COVID-19. This CDR3 is CASSAGHDAIYGYTF. The CDR3 region has the DNA TGTGCCAGCAGCGCCGGACATGACGCAATCTATGGCTACACCTTC.